These 23 T cell receptor beta chains were all obtained from the same sample, sequenced in a study of blood T cell repertoires in COVID-19. Here immunoSEQ multiplex PCR was the method, and the copy in TCRdb shows in-frame clones only, minus some. The table shows 250,000 to 300,000 clones, with roughly 90% occurring only once. Sample: PBMCs or T cells enriched from blood (not recorded which). The receptors shown here come from a woman between 40 and 50 years old with acute COVID-19.

About this clone itself: This specimen includes other DNA sequences encoding the same CDR3. The chain carries TRBV3-1 (or the pseudogene TRBV3-2) and TRBJ1-2, with a tentative D call TRBD1 (6 bases). There are 13 residues in the CDR3. Trimming pared 5 bases from V and 2 bases from J, leaving 9 bases between. Germline CDR1 reads LGHDT; CDR2 reads YNNKEL (reference sequence). The CDR3 bases are TGTGCCAGCAGCAGGGGGGGGAACTATGGCTACACCTTC. Protein product: CASSRGGNYGYTF.

The J gene is TRBJ1-2, the V gene TRBV27; TRBD1 matches 12 bases. The CDR3 has 20 residues. Trimming at V came to 5 bases and at J to 3 bases, leaving 19 bases not matched to a gene. CDR1 MNHEY and CDR2 SMNVEV come from the germline V gene (reference sequence). The chain's CDR3 is CASSRNLYRDRGQGDYGYTF. CDR3 coding DNA: TGTGCCAGCAGTAGAAACCTTTACCGGGACAGGGGGCAGGGTGACTATGGCTACACCTTC.

In this sample, this clone turned up a few times. The chain couples TRBV30 to TRBJ2-7; D remains unclear. V was clipped by 2 bases and J by 3 bases, with 5 bases between them. Germline values: CDR1 GTSNPN, CDR2 SVGIG (reference sequence). The CDR3 has 11 amino acids. CDR3 protein: CAWSWSYEQYF. DNA of the CDR3: TGTGCCTGGAGTTGGAGCTACGAGCAGTACTTC.

This rearrangement joins TRBV19 to TRBJ1-3; D is perhaps TRBD1 (6 bases). From germline, CDR1 is LNHDA and CDR2 SQIVND (reference sequence). The CDR3 consists of 13 residues. V gave up 6 bases and J gave up 2 bases, with 8 bases separating them. The CDR3, as DNA: TGTGCCAGTAGCCCAGGGGCTGGAAACACCATATATTTT. Protein: CASSPGAGNTIYF.

The gene calls are TRBV28 and TRBJ2-6, with a weak D call TRBD1 (5 bases). CDR3 length: 16 amino acids. The germline gives CDR1 MDHEN, CDR2 SYDVKM. Trimming cost V 6 bases and J 0 bases, with 12 bases left between them. Written as DNA, the CDR3 is TGTGCCAGCAGGGGGCCTGCCTCCTCTGGGGCCAACGTCCTGACTTTC. Protein: CASRGPASSGANVLTF.

This chain joins TRBV6-6 and TRBJ2-3; 14 bases line up with TRBD2. Germline V gene data show CDR1 as MNHNY and CDR2 as SVGAGI (reference sequence). There are 16 residues in the CDR3. V was clipped by 2 bases and J by 6 bases; unmatched bases: 4. The CDR3 loop is CASSYGTSGSGDTQYF. The CDR3, as DNA: TGTGCCAGCAGTTACGGGACTAGCGGGAGTGGTGATACGCAGTATTTT.

The CDR3 DNA sequence: TGCGCCAGCAGCTTGACAGGGGGAAGCCCGGAGGCGGGCTACACCTTC. As protein: CASSLTGGSPEAGYTF. The chain employs TRBV5-1 and TRBJ1-2; 8 bases are shared with TRBD1. Germline V gene sequence: CDR1 SGHRS, CDR2 YFSETQ. V shed 1 base and J 8 bases; nucleotides not matched to a gene: 13. The length of the CDR3 is 16 residues.

The chain employs TRBV18 and TRBJ1-2; 10 bases are a match to TRBD1. The trim removed 3 bases at V and 6 bases at J, leaving 4 bases unmatched. The length of the CDR3 is 14 residues. Germline lookup yields CDR1 KGHSH and CDR2 LQKENI. CDR3 in DNA: TGTGCCAGCTCACCCGGACAGGGGGGCGATGGCTACACCTTC. It translates to CASSPGQGGDGYTF.

CDR3: CASSSPRQREQFF. The DNA of the CDR3 is TGTGCCAGCAGCTCACCTCGACAGCGCGAGCAGTTCTTC. This chain links TRBV7-9 with TRBJ2-1, with D perhaps TRBD1 (5 bases). The germline V and J ends were trimmed by 4 bases and 10 bases, with 14 bases remaining between them. Looked up from germline, CDR1 is SEHNR and CDR2 is FQNEAQ (reference sequence). The CDR3 length is 13 residues.

This clone has only one observation. The V gene is TRBV11-3, the J gene TRBJ2-1, with 11 bases lining up with TRBD2. The V and J ends lost 5 bases and 4 bases, in that order; junction bases with no gene match: 10. This CDR3 spans 17 amino acids. Germline CDR1 SGHNT, CDR2 YENEEA. The CDR3 loop is CASSLRGLAGNYNEQFF. The CDR3 DNA follows: TGTGCCAGCAGCCTCCGAGGACTAGCGGGCAATTACAATGAGCAGTTCTTC.

This chain links TRBV5-1 with TRBJ2-4; 9 bases agree with TRBD1. The CDR3 sequence is 15 residues long. Germline assignment: CDR1 SGHRS and CDR2 YFSETQ. Trimming cost V 4 bases and J 8 bases; bases outside gene matches: 10. The CDR3 sequence: CASSRTPGQGDIQYF. The DNA of the CDR3 is TGCGCCAGCAGCCGGACACCGGGACAGGGAGACATTCAGTACTTC.

This clone has at least ten counts. CDR3 region: CASKGTEDNSPLHF. CDR3 in DNA: TGTGCCAGCAAAGGGACAGAAGATAATTCACCCCTCCACTTT. The chain employs TRBV4-2 and TRBJ1-6; 7 bases map to TRBD1. This CDR3 is built from 14 residues. Germline V lookup: CDR1 LGHNA, CDR2 YNFKEQ. With V trimmed by 7 bases and J by 5 bases, 5 bases remained unmatched.

The chain recombines TRBV9 with TRBJ2-3, with 13 bases identical to TRBD2. Germline V CDR1 and CDR2: SGDLS, YYNGEE. The ends lost 3 bases at V and 2 bases at J; junction bases unmatched: 9. This CDR3 comprises 18 residues. CDR3 protein: CASSGGLAGVPFTDTQYF. CDR3 nucleotides: TGTGCCAGCAGCGGCGGACTAGCGGGGGTTCCCTTCACAGATACGCAGTATTTT.

Concerning this clone itself: Other DNA sequences in this specimen translate into the identical CDR3. This chain uses TRBV9 with TRBJ1-6; D might be TRBD1 (5 bases). In germline, CDR1 is SGDLS, CDR2 YYNGEE. This CDR3 contains 15 residues. Deletions cut 2 bases from V and 0 bases from J, with 6 bases between. The CDR3 DNA follows: TGTGCCAGCAGCGTTCAGGGCTCCTATAATTCACCCCTCCACTTT. The encoded protein is CASSVQGSYNSPLHF.

In this sample, this clone turned up a few times. The gene calls are TRBV4-1 and TRBJ2-3, with TRBD2 matching over 8 bases. The germline CDR1 and CDR2 sequences are MGHRA and YSYEKL. Trimming took 1 base from V and 3 from J; bases not matched to a gene: 9. This CDR3 comprises 17 residues. CDR3 protein: CASSQAGGGVGTDTQYF. CDR3 in DNA: TGCGCCAGCAGCCAAGCCGGGGGGGGAGTGGGAACAGATACGCAGTATTTT.

The chain couples TRBV6-5 to TRBJ1-5; perhaps TRBD1 as D (5 bases). The length of the CDR3 is 13 residues. Deletions cut 11 bases from V and 4 bases from J, with 15 bases between. The V gene's germline CDR1 is MNHEY and CDR2 SVGAGI. DNA for the CDR3: TGTGCCCACTCTTTGGGGCCGAATCAGCCCCAGCATTTT. As protein: CAHSLGPNQPQHF.

This rearrangement joins TRBV5-1 to TRBJ1-3; TRBD1 might be the D (6 bases). This CDR3 is 15 amino acids long. Germline V gene data show CDR1 as SGHRS and CDR2 as YFSETQ. V was shortened by 4 bases and J by 2 bases, with 13 bases between the two germline ends. The chain's CDR3 is CASSGPQGTGNTIYF. The CDR3 DNA follows: TGCGCCAGCAGCGGTCCACAGGGAACTGGAAACACCATATATTTT.

V usage is TRBV4-1 and J usage is TRBJ2-1; 10 nucleotides match TRBD2. V dropped 0 bases and J dropped 4; count of bases not matched to a gene: 3. CDR3 length: 16 residues. CDR1 and CDR2 from the germline V gene are MGHRA and YSYEKL. In DNA, the CDR3 is TGCGCCAGCAGCCAAGATAGCGGGAGGAAATACAATGAGCAGTTCTTC. It codes for CASSQDSGRKYNEQFF.

The CDR3 DNA sequence: TGTGCCAGCAGTTTATACAGGGTAGGCAATCAGCCCCAGCATTTT. This sequence encodes CASSLYRVGNQPQHF. This rearrangement joins TRBV28 to TRBJ1-5; weak D call: TRBD1 (6 bases). The CDR3 runs 15 residues. Deletions cut 1 base from V and 2 bases from J, with 9 bases between. Germline CDR1 reads MDHEN; CDR2 reads SYDVKM.

V is TRBV2 and J is TRBJ2-3, with TRBD2 matching over 12 bases. CDR1 SNHLY and CDR2 FYNNEI come from the germline V gene. V gave up 3 bases and J gave up 0 bases; unmatched junction bases: 7. This CDR3 spans 18 amino acids. CDR3 sequence reads: CASSDRASGGDSTDTQYF. In nucleotides, the CDR3 is TGTGCCAGCAGTGATCGGGCTAGCGGGGGGGATAGCACAGATACGCAGTATTTT.

J is TRBJ2-2 and V is TRBV5-1, with TRBD1 matching over 9 bases. V dropped 6 bases and J dropped 5; count of bases not matched to a gene: 11. Germline V gene lookup returns CDR1 SGHRS and CDR2 YFSETQ. The CDR3 sequence is 16 residues long. CDR3 protein: CASTKKRTGATGELFF. CDR3 sequence (DNA): TGCGCCAGCACCAAAAAAAGGACAGGGGCTACCGGGGAGCTGTTTTTT.

The chain employs TRBV20-1 and TRBJ1-2, with D tentatively TRBD1 (5 bases). The CDR3 is made up of 11 amino acids. V was pared by 6 bases and J by 3 bases, with 8 bases between. Per the germline V gene, CDR1 is DFQATT and CDR2 is SNEGSKA (reference sequence). CDR3 bases: TGCAGTGCCCGGGGGGACTATGGCTACACCTTC. Encoded protein: CSARGDYGYTF.

This chain uses TRBV6-1 with TRBJ2-1, with 7 bases identical to TRBD2. V was pared by 0 bases and J by 0 bases, with 5 bases of the junction left unmatched. The CDR3 runs 17 residues. Germline V lookup: CDR1 MNHNS, CDR2 SASEGT. CDR3 bases: TGTGCCAGCAGTGAAGCGCACGGGGGGAGCTCCTACAATGAGCAGTTCTTC. Translation gives CASSEAHGGSSYNEQFF.